The 23 T cell receptor beta chains below come from one sample, sequenced in a study of CD4+ T cells in melanoma. Data came from immunoSEQ multiplex PCR; TCRdb stores just in-frame clones and leaves some out. The table has approximately 20,000 clones, approximately 83% seen once. Sequenced input: cells from a culture (not recorded whether cultured in vitro). The receptors shown here come from a human donor with melanoma.

V gene TRBV9 combines with J gene TRBJ1-1, with a possible D match to TRBD1 (5 bases). The CDR3 runs to 15 residues. Germline loops: CDR1 SGDLS, CDR2 YYNGEE. Trimming took 4 bases from V and 0 from J, leaving 13 bases between them. Written as DNA, the CDR3 is TGTGCCAGCAGCCGGGACGGAAGTATGAACACTGAAGCTTTCTTT. Its protein is CASSRDGSMNTEAFF.

V usage is TRBV29-1 and J usage is TRBJ1-2; 11 bases match TRBD1. CDR1 is SQVTM, CDR2 ANQGSEA, per germline. The CDR3 spans 13 residues. V shed 3 bases, J shed 5 bases, and the junction held 2 bases outside the gene matches. The CDR3 loop is CSVERDRGYGYTF. Written as DNA, the CDR3 is TGCAGCGTTGAGAGGGACAGGGGGTATGGCTACACCTTC.

V gene TRBV10-1 combines with J gene TRBJ2-1, with D tentatively TRBD2 (7 bases). Trimming pared 2 bases from V and 9 bases from J, leaving 11 bases between. CDR1 is WNHNN and CDR2 is SYGVQD in the germline V gene (reference sequence). The CDR3 is 13 residues long. The CDR3 here is CASSEGGGSEQFF. DNA for the CDR3: TGCGCCAGCAGTGAGGGGGGGGGCAGTGAGCAGTTCTTC.

The chain has TRBV5-4 and TRBJ1-6; D might be TRBD1 (6 bases). CDR3 size: 17 residues. Deletions cut 0 bases from V and 1 base from J, with 11 bases between. From germline, CDR1 is SGHNT and CDR2 YYREEE (reference sequence). In nucleotides, the CDR3 is TGTGCCAGCAGCTTGGGGCAAAGGGGGTCCTATAATTCACCCCTCCACTTT. This gives the protein CASSLGQRGSYNSPLHF.

This clone was observed a handful of times. This chain links TRBV10-3 with TRBJ1-1; the D is unclear. Trimming cost V 10 bases and J 0 bases, with 9 bases left between them. Germline assignment: CDR1 ENHRY and CDR2 SYGVKD. The CDR3 sequence is 12 residues long. CDR3 in amino acids: CATKTLNTEAFF. The CDR3 nucleotides are TGTGCCACGAAGACCTTGAACACTGAAGCTTTCTTT.

In its sample, this clone was seen a few times. This chain joins TRBV5-1 and TRBJ2-7, with 7 positions matching TRBD1. The CDR3 covers 14 residues. Germline V gene sequence: CDR1 SGHRS, CDR2 YFSETQ. V lost 5 bases to trimming and J lost 1 base; unmatched junction nucleotides: 6. CDR3 sequence reads: CASRRGQQSYEQYF. Here the CDR3 DNA reads TGCGCCAGCAGACGGGGACAGCAGTCCTACGAGCAGTACTTC. The entire variable domain, with the rest obtained from reference TRBV5-1 and TRBJ2-7, is as follows: KAGVTQTPRYLIKTRGQQVTLSCSPISGHRSVSWYQQTPGQGLQFLFEYFSETQRNKGNFPGRFSGRQFSNSRSEMNVSTLELGDSALYLCASRRGQQSYEQYFGPGTRLTVT.

This clone has a handful of counts. The J gene is TRBJ2-1, the V gene TRBV2; D ambiguous. The germline V gene encodes CDR1 SNHLY and CDR2 FYNNEI. CDR3 length: 11 amino acids. The germline V and J ends were trimmed by 4 bases and 7 bases, with 5 bases remaining between them. This CDR3 reads CASSARNEQFF. The CDR3, as DNA: TGTGCCAGCAGTGCCCGGAATGAGCAGTTCTTC. The whole variable domain, filled in from reference TRBV2 and TRBJ2-1, reads EPEVTQTPSHQVTQMGQEVILRCVPISNHLYFYWYRQILGQKVEFLVSFYNNEISEKSEIFDDQFSVERPDGSNFTLKIRSTKLEDSAMYFCASSARNEQFFGPGTRLTVL.

This clone was counted a single time. The rearrangement links TRBV14 to TRBJ2-7, with 7 bases fitting TRBD2. The CDR3 loop spans 15 amino acids. After removal of 3 bases from V and 2 bases from J, the junction contained 7 bases not matched to a gene. Looked up from germline, CDR1 is SGHDN and CDR2 is FVKESK. The CDR3 bases are TGTGCCAGCAGCCACCAGCGGGGTGGTACCTACGAGCAGTACTTC. Its protein product is CASSHQRGGTYEQYF.

The J gene is TRBJ1-4, the V gene TRBV15, with D perhaps TRBD1 (5 bases). CDR3 length: 13 residues. Per germline, CDR1 LNHNV and CDR2 YYDKDF (reference sequence). V dropped 1 base and J dropped 8 bases, with 8 bases sitting between them. CDR3 DNA sequence: TGTGCCACCAGCAGAGGGGGGGACGAAAAACTGTTTTTT. Translated: CATSRGGDEKLFF.

The chain uses TRBV6-1 and TRBJ2-1; D is uncertain. The CDR3 spans 16 residues. CDR1 and CDR2 (germline): MNHNS, SASEGT. Trimming left V 2 bases short and J 0 bases short, with 11 bases between. The CDR3 DNA follows: TGTGCCAGCAGTGAAAACGCGGTGAGCTCCTACAATGAGCAGTTCTTC. This codes for CASSENAVSSYNEQFF.

The chain has TRBV11-2 and TRBJ1-5; a possible D gene is TRBD1 (5 bases). This CDR3 comprises 13 residues. V lost 4 bases to trimming and J lost 5 bases, with 9 bases between them. Germline CDR1 is SGHAT and CDR2 is FQNNGV. This CDR3 is CASSSGGYQPQHF. DNA of the CDR3: TGTGCCAGCAGCTCCGGGGGTTATCAGCCCCAGCATTTT.

CDR3 amino acids: CASKKAVNEKLFF. DNA for the CDR3: TGCGCCAGCAAAAAGGCAGTTAATGAAAAACTGTTTTTT. This chain connects TRBV5-1 to TRBJ1-4, with D unclear. CDR1 and CDR2 from the germline V gene are SGHRS and YFSETQ. CDR3 length: 13 residues. The V end lost 6 bases, the J end lost 4 bases, and 10 bases lay between the germline ends.

The chain is built from TRBV14 and TRBJ2-2; 7 nucleotides line up with TRBD1. The V segment lost 9 bases and the J segment 0 bases; nucleotides outside the gene matches: 4. CDR3 length: 14 amino acids. Germline V gives CDR1 SGHDN, CDR2 FVKESK. The CDR3 coding sequence is TGTGCCAGTTCCGGGACAGCGAACACCGGGGAGCTGTTTTTT. Protein: CASSGTANTGELFF.

The chain links TRBV10-1 to TRBJ2-7; maybe TRBD1 (6 bases). Trimming shortened V by 5 bases and J by 2 bases, and 10 bases separated the two germline ends. Germline CDR1 is WNHNN and CDR2 is SYGVQD (reference sequence). The CDR3 spans 13 residues. In DNA, the CDR3 is TGCGCCAGCAGTCGGGACATAGCCTACGAGCAGTACTTC. Residues: CASSRDIAYEQYF.

The chain links TRBV5-1 to TRBJ1-2, with D possibly TRBD1 on 6 matching bases. The CDR3 has 15 amino acids. The V end was cut by 5 bases, the J end by 4 bases, with 18 bases between. Germline V gene lookup returns CDR1 SGHRS and CDR2 YFSETQ. CDR3 residues: CASRQIPGQPYGYTF. The CDR3, as DNA: TGCGCCAGCAGGCAAATTCCGGGACAACCCTATGGCTACACCTTC.

The V call is TRBV30, the J call TRBJ1-1; TRBD1 matches at 11 bases. The CDR3 spans 13 residues. V lost 7 bases, J lost 9 bases, and 10 bases stayed unmatched. CDR1 is GTSNPN, CDR2 SVGIG, per germline (reference sequence). The CDR3 here is CAYARDRGRKAFF. For the CDR3, the DNA is TGTGCCTACGCCCGGGACAGGGGGAGGAAAGCTTTCTTT.

This chain connects TRBV5-5 to TRBJ1-2, with D perhaps TRBD1 (5 bases). The CDR3 contains 14 residues. V gave up 2 bases and J gave up 2 bases, with 10 bases separating them. The germline V gene has CDR1 SGHKS and CDR2 YYEKEE (reference sequence). In DNA, the CDR3 is TGTGCCAGCAGCTTCGGGGGATTGAACTATGGCTACACCTTC. Protein sequence: CASSFGGLNYGYTF.

The gene calls are TRBV18 and TRBJ2-5, with D perhaps matching TRBD2 (5 bases). Germline V gene lookup returns CDR1 KGHSH and CDR2 LQKENI. The CDR3 runs to 14 residues. The germline V and J ends were trimmed by 2 bases and 5 bases, with 12 bases remaining between them. As DNA, the CDR3 is TGTGCCAGCTCACCAATCGGGGATGGGGAGACCCAGTACTTC. Amino acid sequence: CASSPIGDGETQYF.

This chain connects TRBV9 to TRBJ1-1, with a possible D match to TRBD1 (6 bases). V lost 4 bases to trimming and J lost 0 bases, with 13 bases between them. Germline CDR1 is SGDLS and CDR2 is YYNGEE. The length of the CDR3 is 15 residues. CDR3 sequence: CASSSQTGLNTEAFF. For the CDR3, the DNA is TGTGCCAGCAGCTCTCAAACAGGGCTGAACACTGAAGCTTTCTTT.

The V and J genes are TRBV10-3 and TRBJ1-3; D gene ambiguous. V lost 8 bases and J 4 bases, leaving 6 bases between the germline ends. This CDR3 region has 11 residues. Per germline, CDR1 ENHRY and CDR2 SYGVKD. This CDR3 reads CAIRTGNTIYF. The CDR3, as DNA: TGTGCCATCCGGACCGGAAACACCATATATTTT.

This chain uses TRBV9 with TRBJ1-5, with D possibly TRBD1 on 6 matching bases. The ends were cut back, 0 bases at V and 7 bases at J, with 8 bases in the middle. This CDR3 has 13 residues. Germline CDR1 and CDR2: SGDLS and YYNGEE. The CDR3 sequence: CASSVGGGQPQHF. In nucleotides, the CDR3 is TGTGCCAGCAGCGTAGGGGGGGGCCAGCCCCAGCATTTT.

The chain uses TRBV29-1 and TRBJ2-7; D remains ambiguous. The germline CDR1 and CDR2 sequences are SQVTM and ANQGSEA. The CDR3 contains 12 residues. V lost 7 bases and J 2 bases, leaving 12 bases between the germline ends. DNA for the CDR3: TGCAGCGCCTCCGACCCGACCTACGAGCAGTACTTC. This gives the protein CSASDPTYEQYF.

The V and J genes are TRBV25-1 and TRBJ2-7; a possible D gene is TRBD1 (5 bases). Trimming took off 1 base at V and 5 bases at J, with 9 bases between the two ends. The germline V gene has CDR1 MGHDK and CDR2 SYGVNS. This CDR3 has 13 amino acids. The CDR3 DNA reads TGTGCCAGCAGTGAATCCCCCAGGGACGAGCAGTACTTC. It encodes CASSESPRDEQYF.